Below, 13 T cell receptor beta chains from the same sample are listed, as sequenced in a study of Graves' ophthalmopathy and Graves' hyperthyroidism. Amplified material comprised TCR beta CDR3 regions derived from RNA transcripts. A first-round RT-PCR used HTBI primers, followed by a second-round multiplex PCR. TCRdb called the multiplex PCR reads again in MiXCR, with one record for every CDR3 protein. The data contain about 740,000 distinct CDR3 sequences, roughly two fifths of them seen just once; the ten biggest clones take up 44%. The sample taken for sequencing was peripheral blood. Receptor source: an adult man with Graves' ophthalmopathy.

This clonotype was detected a few times. The rearrangement links TRBV11-1 to TRBJ2-5; D might be TRBD2 (5 bases). The CDR3 is 18 residues long. V gave up 5 bases and J gave up 4 bases, with 26 bases separating them. Germline V gene sequence: CDR1 SGHAT, CDR2 FQDESV (reference sequence). This CDR3 is CASSLLPGEALFRETQYF. CDR3 DNA: TGTGCCAGCAGCCTACTCCCCGGGGAAGCCCTATTTAGAGAGACCCAGTACTTC.

This chain joins TRBV2 and TRBJ2-5; no clear D. The CDR3 totals 13 residues. From germline, CDR1 is SNHLY and CDR2 FYNNEI. Trimming left V 0 bases short and J 6 bases short, with 8 bases between. The CDR3 coding sequence is TGTGCCAGCAGTGAAGCCAACGCAAAGACCCAGTACTTC. It translates to CASSEANAKTQYF. Complete variable domain (other parts from reference TRBV2 and TRBJ2-5): EPEVTQTPSHQVTQMGQEVILRCVPISNHLYFYWYRQILGQKVEFLVSFYNNEISEKSEIFDDQFSVERPDGSNFTLKIRSTKLEDSAMYFCASSEANAKTQYFGPGTRLLVL.

The chain couples TRBV29-1 to TRBJ1-1; TRBD1 matches 8 bases. The CDR3 is 10 residues long. V lost 8 bases and J lost 9; bases outside the gene matches: 5. Germline CDR1 reads SQVTM; CDR2 reads ANQGSEA. The CDR3 nucleotides read TGCAGCTTAGCAGGGGGCAAAGCTTTCTTT. Protein product: CSLAGGKAFF.

This clonotype appeared a few times. This sequence joins TRBV24-1 and TRBJ2-2; D not resolved. Germline values: CDR1 KGHDR, CDR2 SFDVKD. CDR3 size: 14 residues. Between the trimmed V and J ends, which lost 1 base and 5 bases, there was a span of 7 bases. This chain's CDR3 is CATSDFLGTGELFF. The DNA for the CDR3 is TGTGCCACCAGTGATTTCCTGGGTACCGGGGAGCTGTTTTTT.

This chain links TRBV25-1 with TRBJ1-5; TRBD1 might be the D (6 bases). The CDR3 sequence is 15 residues long. V was shortened by 11 bases and J by 0 bases, with 17 bases between the two germline ends. Germline V gene data show CDR1 as MGHDK and CDR2 as SYGVNS. The CDR3 DNA is TGTGCCTGGACCGTACCAGGGGATAGCAATCAGCCCCAGCATTTT. Protein product: CAWTVPGDSNQPQHF. Full variable domain (missing parts from reference TRBV25-1 and TRBJ1-5): EADIYQTPRYLVIGTGKKITLECSQTMGHDKMYWYQQDPGMELHLIHYSYGVNSTEKGDLSSESTVSRIRTEHFPLTLESARPSHTSQYLCAWTVPGDSNQPQHFGDGTRLSIL.

The chain recombines TRBV6-5 with TRBJ2-6; 7 bases fit TRBD1. Germline V gives CDR1 MNHEY, CDR2 SVGAGI. This CDR3 is built from 15 residues. J was trimmed by 0 bases and V by 7 bases; bases with no gene match: 3. The DNA of the CDR3 is TGTGCCAGCAACCGACAGGGCTCTGGGGCCAACGTCCTGACTTTC. This encodes CASNRQGSGANVLTF.

This chain connects TRBV11-2 to TRBJ2-7; maybe TRBD1 (6 bases). This CDR3 is 13 amino acids long. V lost 3 bases and J lost 7, with 13 bases in between. Per germline, CDR1 SGHAT and CDR2 FQNNGV. In nucleotides, the CDR3 is TGTGCCAGCAGCTTTAACAGGGAACGGGAGCAGTACTTC. Its protein is CASSFNREREQYF.

This rearrangement joins TRBV12-5 to TRBJ2-6, with 12 bases that match TRBD1. V trimming: 6 bases; J trimming: 2 bases; junction bases outside the gene matches: 2. Germline V gene sequence: CDR1 LGHNT, CDR2 FRNRAP. The CDR3 consists of 16 residues. CDR3: CASGRDRGPGANVLTF. The CDR3 DNA sequence: TGTGCTAGTGGCCGGGACAGGGGGCCTGGGGCCAACGTCCTGACTTTC.

This clonotype was detected ten times or more. CDR3 nucleotides: TGTGCCAGCAGTGTTAGCGGGGGAGCAGGGCCGAACACTGAAGCTTTCTTT. Translated, it gives CASSVSGGAGPNTEAFF. The chain has TRBV2 and TRBJ1-1; a possible D gene is TRBD1 (5 bases). The CDR3 covers 17 residues. The germline CDR1 and CDR2 sequences are SNHLY and FYNNEI. The germline V and J ends were trimmed by 4 bases and 1 base, with 19 bases remaining between them.

The count of this clonotype is one. The chain recombines TRBV7-2 with TRBJ1-2, with unresolved D. V dropped 3 bases and J dropped 8 bases, with 13 bases sitting between them. The CDR3 spans 13 residues. The germline V gene encodes CDR1 SGHTA and CDR2 FQGNSA. The CDR3 sequence is CASSFLGDGGYTF. As DNA, the CDR3 is TGTGCCAGCAGCTTCCTCGGGGATGGAGGCTACACCTTC.

This chain links TRBV7-9 with TRBJ1-2; D is perhaps TRBD1 (5 bases). V was shortened by 2 bases and J by 7 bases, with 14 bases between the two germline ends. The CDR3 runs to 14 residues. Per the germline V gene, CDR1 is SEHNR and CDR2 is FQNEAQ (reference sequence). In DNA, the CDR3 is TGTGCCAGCAGCTTACTCCTGGGGACCAGTGGCTACACCTTC. As protein: CASSLLLGTSGYTF.

This clonotype was recorded a few times. This chain joins TRBV5-1 and TRBJ2-5; 7 bases fit TRBD1. The CDR3 extends over 14 amino acids. Trimming at V came to 4 bases and at J to 2 bases, leaving 5 bases not matched to a gene. Germline V lookup: CDR1 SGHRS, CDR2 YFSETQ. In DNA form, the CDR3 reads TGCGCCAGCAGCCCCACGACAGGGCAAGAGACCCAGTACTTC. It encodes CASSPTTGQETQYF.

This clonotype was seen ten or more times. The chain joins TRBV20-1 to TRBJ1-1; D unclear. Germline V CDR1 and CDR2: DFQATT, SNEGSKA (reference sequence). The CDR3 has 13 residues. Trimming shortened V by 7 bases and J by 1 base, and 13 bases separated the two germline ends. The CDR3 protein is CSGPGRWNTEAFF. The CDR3 DNA follows: TGCAGTGGGCCCGGACGGTGGAACACTGAAGCTTTCTTT.